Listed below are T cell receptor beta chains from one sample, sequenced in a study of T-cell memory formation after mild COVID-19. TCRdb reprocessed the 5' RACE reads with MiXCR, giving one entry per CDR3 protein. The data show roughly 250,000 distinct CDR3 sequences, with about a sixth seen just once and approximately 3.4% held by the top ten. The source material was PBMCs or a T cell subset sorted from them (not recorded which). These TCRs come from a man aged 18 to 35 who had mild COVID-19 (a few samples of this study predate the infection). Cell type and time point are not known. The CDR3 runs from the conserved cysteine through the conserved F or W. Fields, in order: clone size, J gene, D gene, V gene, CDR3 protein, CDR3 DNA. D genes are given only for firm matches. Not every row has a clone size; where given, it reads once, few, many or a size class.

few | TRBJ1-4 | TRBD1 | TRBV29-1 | CSVEDYGTGYGEKLFF | TGCAGCGTTGAAGATTACGGGACAGGGTACGGTGAAAAACTGTTTTTT
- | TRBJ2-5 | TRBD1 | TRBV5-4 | CASSSTGYEETQYF | TGTGCCAGCAGCTCGACAGGGTATGAGGAGACCCAGTACTTC
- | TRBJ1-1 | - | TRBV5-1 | CASSLEGEGAFF | TGCGCCAGCAGCTTGGAAGGGGAGGGGGCTTTCTTT
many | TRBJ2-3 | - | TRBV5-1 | CASSAGQLGPTDTQYF | TGCGCCAGCAGCGCGGGCCAGTTGGGCCCCACAGATACGCAGTATTTT
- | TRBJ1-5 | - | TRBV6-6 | CASMGGQGVGGQSQHF | TGTGCCAGCATGGGGGGGCAGGGAGTGGGCGGACAGTCCCAGCATTTT
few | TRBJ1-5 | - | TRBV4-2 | CASSQDLTTKGQPQHF | TGTGCCAGCAGCCAAGATCTAACAACTAAGGGGCAGCCCCAGCATTTT
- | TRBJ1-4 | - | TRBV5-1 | CASSLRTAATNEKLFF | TGCGCCAGCAGCCTCAGGACAGCTGCAACTAATGAAAAACTGTTTTTT
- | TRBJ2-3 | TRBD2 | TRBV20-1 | CSASSPSGDSDTQYF | TGCAGTGCTAGTAGCCCTAGCGGGGATTCAGATACGCAGTATTTT
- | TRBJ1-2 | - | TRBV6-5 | CASSYSRRGDGYTF | TGTGCCAGCAGTTACTCGAGGAGAGGGGATGGCTACACCTTC
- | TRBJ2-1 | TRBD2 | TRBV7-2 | CASSRTSGGVEQFF | TGTGCCAGCAGCCGGACTAGCGGGGGCGTTGAGCAGTTCTTC
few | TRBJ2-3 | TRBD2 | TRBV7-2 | CASSLAGTSGGATDTQYF | TGTGCCAGCAGCTTAGCCGGGACTAGCGGGGGGGCCACAGATACGCAGTATTTT
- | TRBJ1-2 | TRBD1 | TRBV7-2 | CASSPSGQGARGYTF | TGTGCCAGCAGCCCCTCGGGACAGGGGGCCCGGGGCTACACCTTC
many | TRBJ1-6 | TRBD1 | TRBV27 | CASSLETGGHLHF | TGTGCCAGCAGTCTCGAGACAGGGGGACACCTCCACTTT
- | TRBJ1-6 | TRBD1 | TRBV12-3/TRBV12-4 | CASSDTGGPSPLHF | TGTGCCAGCAGTGACACAGGGGGTCCTTCACCCCTCCACTTT
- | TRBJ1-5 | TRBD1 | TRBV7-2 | CASSRGTGGDQPQHF | TGTGCCAGCAGCAGGGGGACAGGGGGAGACCAGCCCCAGCATTTT
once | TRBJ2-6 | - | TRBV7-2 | CASSRIPGDTSSGANVLTF | TGTGCCAGCAGCCGCATCCCGGGGGACACTAGCTCTGGGGCCAACGTCCTGACTTTC
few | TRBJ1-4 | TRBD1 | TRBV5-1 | CASSPGTGDEKLFF | TGCGCCAGCAGTCCGGGGACAGGGGACGAAAAACTGTTTTTT
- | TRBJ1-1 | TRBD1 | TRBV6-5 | CASRVTGGSGWVTEAFF | TGTGCCAGCAGAGTGACAGGGGGCTCGGGTTGGGTCACTGAAGCTTTCTTT
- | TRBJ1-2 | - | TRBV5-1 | CASSFGQGTLGYTF | TGCGCCAGCAGCTTCGGGCAGGGGACTTTAGGCTACACCTTC
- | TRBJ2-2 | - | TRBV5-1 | CASSLVFQGNTGELFF | TGCGCCAGCAGCTTGGTGTTCCAGGGAAACACCGGGGAGCTGTTTTTT
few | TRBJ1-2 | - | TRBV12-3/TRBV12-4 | CASSLTDYGYTF | TGTGCCAGCAGTTTAACAGACTATGGCTACACCTTC
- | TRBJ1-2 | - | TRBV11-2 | CASSLAGLGYTF | TGTGCCAGCAGCTTAGCGGGACTAGGCTACACCTTC